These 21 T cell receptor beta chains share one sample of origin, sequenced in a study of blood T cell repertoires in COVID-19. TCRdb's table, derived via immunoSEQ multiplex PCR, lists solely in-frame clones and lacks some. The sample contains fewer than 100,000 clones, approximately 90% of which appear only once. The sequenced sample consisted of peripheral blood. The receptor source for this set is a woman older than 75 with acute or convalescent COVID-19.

CDR3 sequence reads: CASSEVRGRELSNQPQHF. CDR3 sequence (DNA): TGCGCCAGCAGTGAGGTTCGAGGGCGGGAATTAAGCAATCAGCCCCAGCATTTT. The J gene is TRBJ1-5, the V gene TRBV10-1; D not resolved. In germline, CDR1 is WNHNN, CDR2 SYGVQD (reference sequence). The CDR3 sequence is 18 residues long. V gave up 2 bases and J gave up 1 base, with 18 bases separating them.

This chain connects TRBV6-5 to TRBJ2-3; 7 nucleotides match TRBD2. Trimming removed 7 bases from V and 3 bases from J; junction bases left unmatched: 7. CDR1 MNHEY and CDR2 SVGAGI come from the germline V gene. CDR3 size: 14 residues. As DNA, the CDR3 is TGTGCCAGCAAGCGGGGTATAGGAACAGATACGCAGTATTTT. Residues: CASKRGIGTDTQYF.

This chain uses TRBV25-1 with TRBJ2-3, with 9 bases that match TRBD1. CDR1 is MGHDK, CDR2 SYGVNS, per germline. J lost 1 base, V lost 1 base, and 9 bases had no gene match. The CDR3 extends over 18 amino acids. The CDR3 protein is CASSEFLMGDRGTDTQYF. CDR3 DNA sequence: TGTGCCAGCAGTGAATTTTTAATGGGGGACAGGGGCACAGATACGCAGTATTTT. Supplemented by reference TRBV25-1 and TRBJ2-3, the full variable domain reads EADIYQTPRYLVIGTGKKITLECSQTMGHDKMYWYQQDPGMELHLIHYSYGVNSTEKGDLSSESTVSRIRTEHFPLTLESARPSHTSQYLCASSEFLMGDRGTDTQYFGPGTRLTVL.

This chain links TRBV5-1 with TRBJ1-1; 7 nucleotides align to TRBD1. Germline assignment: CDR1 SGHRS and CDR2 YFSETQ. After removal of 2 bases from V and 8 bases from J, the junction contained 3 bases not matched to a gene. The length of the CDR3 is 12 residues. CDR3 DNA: TGCGCCAGCAGCTTACAGGGGCAGGAAGCTTTCTTT. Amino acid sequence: CASSLQGQEAFF. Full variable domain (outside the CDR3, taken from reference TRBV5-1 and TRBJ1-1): KAGVTQTPRYLIKTRGQQVTLSCSPISGHRSVSWYQQTPGQGLQFLFEYFSETQRNKGNFPGRFSGRQFSNSRSEMNVSTLELGDSALYLCASSLQGQEAFFGQGTRLTVV.

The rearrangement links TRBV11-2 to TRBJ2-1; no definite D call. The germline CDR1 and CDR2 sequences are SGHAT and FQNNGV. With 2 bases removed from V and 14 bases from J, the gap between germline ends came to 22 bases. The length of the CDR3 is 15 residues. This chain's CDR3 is CASSLHHLEFREEFF. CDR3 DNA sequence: TGTGCCAGCAGCTTACATCACCTAGAGTTTAGAGAGGAGTTCTTC.

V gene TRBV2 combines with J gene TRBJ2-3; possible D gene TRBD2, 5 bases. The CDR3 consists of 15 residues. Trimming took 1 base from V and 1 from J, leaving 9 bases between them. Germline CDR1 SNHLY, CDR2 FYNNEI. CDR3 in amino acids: CASSEGVSGTDTQYF. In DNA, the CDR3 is TGTGCCAGCAGTGAAGGGGTTAGCGGCACAGATACGCAGTATTTT.

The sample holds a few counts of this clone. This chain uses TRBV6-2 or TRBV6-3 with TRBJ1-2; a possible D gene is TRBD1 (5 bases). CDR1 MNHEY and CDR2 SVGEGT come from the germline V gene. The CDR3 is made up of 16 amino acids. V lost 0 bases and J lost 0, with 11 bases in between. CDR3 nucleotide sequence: TGTGCCAGCAGTTACTCGCAGGGAAGGACTAACTATGGCTACACCTTC. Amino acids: CASSYSQGRTNYGYTF.

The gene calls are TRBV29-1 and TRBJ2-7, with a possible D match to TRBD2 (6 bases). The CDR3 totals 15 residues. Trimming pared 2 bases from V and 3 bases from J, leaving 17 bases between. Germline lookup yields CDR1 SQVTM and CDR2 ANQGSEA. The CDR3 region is CSVEIRSRGGYEQYF. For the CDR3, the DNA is TGCAGCGTTGAAATTAGGTCCCGGGGAGGCTACGAGCAGTACTTC.

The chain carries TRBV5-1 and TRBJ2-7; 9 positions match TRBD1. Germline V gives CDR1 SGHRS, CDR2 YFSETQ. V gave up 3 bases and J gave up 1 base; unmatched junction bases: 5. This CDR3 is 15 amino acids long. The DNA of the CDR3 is TGCGCCAGCAGCTCGGCGACAGGGGGGTCCTACGAGCAGTACTTC. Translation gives CASSSATGGSYEQYF. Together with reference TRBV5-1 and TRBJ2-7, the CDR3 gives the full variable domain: KAGVTQTPRYLIKTRGQQVTLSCSPISGHRSVSWYQQTPGQGLQFLFEYFSETQRNKGNFPGRFSGRQFSNSRSEMNVSTLELGDSALYLCASSSATGGSYEQYFGPGTRLTVT.

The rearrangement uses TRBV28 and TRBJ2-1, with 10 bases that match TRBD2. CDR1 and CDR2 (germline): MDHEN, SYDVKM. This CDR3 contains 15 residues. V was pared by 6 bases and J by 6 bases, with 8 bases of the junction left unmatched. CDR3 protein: CASSLGVAGGNEQFF. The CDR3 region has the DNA TGTGCCAGCAGCTTGGGGGTAGCGGGAGGCAATGAGCAGTTCTTC.

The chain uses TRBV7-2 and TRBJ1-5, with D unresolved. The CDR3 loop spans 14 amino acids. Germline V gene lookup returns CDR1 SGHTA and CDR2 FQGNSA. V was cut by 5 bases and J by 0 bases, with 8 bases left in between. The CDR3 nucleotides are TGTGCCAGCAGCGCACAATTTAGCAATCAGCCCCAGCATTTT. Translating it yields CASSAQFSNQPQHF.

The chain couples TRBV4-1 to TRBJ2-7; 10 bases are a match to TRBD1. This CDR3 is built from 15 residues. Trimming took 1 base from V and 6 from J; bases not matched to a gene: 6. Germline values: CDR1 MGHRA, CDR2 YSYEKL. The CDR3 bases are TGCGCCAGCAGCCAAGCGTGGGACAGGGGCGTCGAGCAGTACTTC. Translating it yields CASSQAWDRGVEQYF.

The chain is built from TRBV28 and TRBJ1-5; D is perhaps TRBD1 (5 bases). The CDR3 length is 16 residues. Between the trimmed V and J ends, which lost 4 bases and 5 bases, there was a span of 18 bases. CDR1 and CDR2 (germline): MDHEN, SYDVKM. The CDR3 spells CASSSSGQSTYQPQHF. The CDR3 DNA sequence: TGTGCCAGCAGTTCCTCAGGACAATCGACCTATCAGCCCCAGCATTTT. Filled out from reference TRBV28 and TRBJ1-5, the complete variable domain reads DVKVTQSSRYLVKRTGEKVFLECVQDMDHENMFWYRQDPGLGLRLIYFSYDVKMKEKGDIPEGYSVSREKKERFSLILESASTNQTSMYLCASSSSGQSTYQPQHFGDGTRLSIL.

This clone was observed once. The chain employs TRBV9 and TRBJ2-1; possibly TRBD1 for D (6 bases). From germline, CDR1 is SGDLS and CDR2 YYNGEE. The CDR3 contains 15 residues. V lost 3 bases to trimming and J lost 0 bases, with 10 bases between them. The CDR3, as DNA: TGTGCCAGCAGCGCCCGGGACACCTCCTACAATGAGCAGTTCTTC. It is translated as CASSARDTSYNEQFF.

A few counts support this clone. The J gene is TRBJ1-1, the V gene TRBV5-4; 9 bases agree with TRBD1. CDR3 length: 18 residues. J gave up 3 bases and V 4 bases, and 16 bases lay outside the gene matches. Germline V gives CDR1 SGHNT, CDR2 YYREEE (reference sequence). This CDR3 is CASSKPPGQGNRDTEAFF. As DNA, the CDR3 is TGTGCCAGCAGCAAACCCCCGGGACAGGGTAATAGGGACACTGAAGCTTTCTTT.

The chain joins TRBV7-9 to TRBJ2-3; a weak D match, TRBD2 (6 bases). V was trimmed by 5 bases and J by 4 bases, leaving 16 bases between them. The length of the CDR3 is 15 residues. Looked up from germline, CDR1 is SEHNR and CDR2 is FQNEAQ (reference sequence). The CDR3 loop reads CASSLGGFSSDTQYF. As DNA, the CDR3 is TGTGCCAGCAGCCTTGGGGGGTTTAGCTCAGATACGCAGTATTTT.

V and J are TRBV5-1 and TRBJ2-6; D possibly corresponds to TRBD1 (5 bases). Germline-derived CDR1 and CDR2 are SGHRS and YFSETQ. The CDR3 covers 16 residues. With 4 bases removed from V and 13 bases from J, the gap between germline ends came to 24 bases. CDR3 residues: CASSVTGTHGSGVLTF. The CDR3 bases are TGCGCCAGCAGCGTTACAGGAACTCACGGGTCAGGAGTCCTGACTTTC.

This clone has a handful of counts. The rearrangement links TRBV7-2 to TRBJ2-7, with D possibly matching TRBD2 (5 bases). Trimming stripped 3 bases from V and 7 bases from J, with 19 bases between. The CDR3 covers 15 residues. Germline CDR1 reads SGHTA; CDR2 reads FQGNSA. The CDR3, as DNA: TGTGCCAGCAGCTTTATGGCCCGAGGGTCTGGGGAGCAGTACTTC. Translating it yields CASSFMARGSGEQYF.

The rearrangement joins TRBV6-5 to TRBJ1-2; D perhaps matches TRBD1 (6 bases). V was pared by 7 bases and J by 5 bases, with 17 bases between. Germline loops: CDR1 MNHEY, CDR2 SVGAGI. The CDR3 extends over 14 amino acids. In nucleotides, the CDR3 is TGTGCCAGCAAAGACAGGCCGACACATTATGGCTACACCTTC. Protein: CASKDRPTHYGYTF.

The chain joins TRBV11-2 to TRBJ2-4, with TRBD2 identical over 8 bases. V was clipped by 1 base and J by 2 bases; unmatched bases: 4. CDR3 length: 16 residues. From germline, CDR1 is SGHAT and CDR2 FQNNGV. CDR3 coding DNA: TGTGCCAGCAGCTTAGTCGGGGGGGCCCCCAAAAACATTCAGTACTTC. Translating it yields CASSLVGGAPKNIQYF.

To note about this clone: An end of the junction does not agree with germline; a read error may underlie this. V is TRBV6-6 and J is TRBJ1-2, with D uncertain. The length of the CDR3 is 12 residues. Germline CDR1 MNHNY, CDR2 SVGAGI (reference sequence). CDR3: CSSRTTNYGYTF. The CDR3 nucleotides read TGTTCCAGCAGAACAACTAACTATGGCTACACCTTC.